The clone carrying this TCR beta chain was observed once. These data come from a study of blood T cell repertoires in COVID-19. TCRdb's table, derived via immunoSEQ multiplex PCR, lists solely in-frame clones and lacks some. Here the sample spans just under 150,000 clones, 80% to 90% being singletons. There are 16 residues in the CDR3. Germline CDR1 reads SGHTA; CDR2 reads FQGNSA. The ends lost 1 base at V and 0 bases at J; junction bases unmatched: 3. The chain recombines TRBV7-2 with TRBJ2-7; 10 bases are shared with TRBD2. The sequenced sample was peripheral blood. The TCR sequence derives from a woman in her forties or fifties with active or convalescent COVID-19. Here the CDR3 reads CASSLGASGSSYEQYF. CDR3 nucleotides: TGTGCCAGCAGCTTAGGCGCTAGCGGGAGCTCCTACGAGCAGTACTTC.